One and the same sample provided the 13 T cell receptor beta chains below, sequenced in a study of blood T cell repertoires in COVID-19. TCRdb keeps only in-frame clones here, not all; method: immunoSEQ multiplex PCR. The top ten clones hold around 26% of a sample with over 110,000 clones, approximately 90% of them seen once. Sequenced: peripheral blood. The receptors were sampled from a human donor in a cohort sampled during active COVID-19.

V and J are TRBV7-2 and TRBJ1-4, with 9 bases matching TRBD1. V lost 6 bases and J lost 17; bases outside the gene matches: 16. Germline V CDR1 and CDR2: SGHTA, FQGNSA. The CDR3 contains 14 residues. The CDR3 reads CASSFTGGYPRLFF. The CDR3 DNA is TGTGCCAGCAGTTTCACAGGGGGCTATCCTCGACTATTTTTT.

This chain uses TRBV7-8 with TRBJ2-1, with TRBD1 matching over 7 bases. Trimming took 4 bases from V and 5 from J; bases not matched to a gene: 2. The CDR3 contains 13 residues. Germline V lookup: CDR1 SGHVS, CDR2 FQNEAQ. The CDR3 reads CASSSDRDNEQFF. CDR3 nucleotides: TGTGCCAGCAGCTCTGACAGGGACAATGAGCAGTTCTTC.

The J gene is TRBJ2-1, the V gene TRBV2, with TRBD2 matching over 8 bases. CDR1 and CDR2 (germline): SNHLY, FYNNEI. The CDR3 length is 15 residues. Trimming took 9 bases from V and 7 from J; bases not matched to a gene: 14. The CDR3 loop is CASPSGAGAVNEQFF. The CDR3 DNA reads TGTGCCAGTCCTTCAGGAGCGGGGGCGGTAAATGAGCAGTTCTTC.

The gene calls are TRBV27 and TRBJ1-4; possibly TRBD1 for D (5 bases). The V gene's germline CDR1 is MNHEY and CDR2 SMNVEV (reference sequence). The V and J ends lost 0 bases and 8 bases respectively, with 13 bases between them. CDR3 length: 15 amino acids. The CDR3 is CASSLSQAWREKLFF. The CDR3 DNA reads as TGTGCCAGCAGTTTATCACAGGCCTGGAGAGAAAAACTGTTTTTT.

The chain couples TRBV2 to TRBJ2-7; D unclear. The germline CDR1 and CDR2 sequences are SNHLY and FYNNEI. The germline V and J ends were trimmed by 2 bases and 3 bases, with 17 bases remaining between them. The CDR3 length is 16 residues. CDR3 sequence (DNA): TGTGCCAGCAGTGAAAAGCAGGCCCGTAGGAACTACGAGCAGTACTTC. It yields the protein CASSEKQARRNYEQYF.

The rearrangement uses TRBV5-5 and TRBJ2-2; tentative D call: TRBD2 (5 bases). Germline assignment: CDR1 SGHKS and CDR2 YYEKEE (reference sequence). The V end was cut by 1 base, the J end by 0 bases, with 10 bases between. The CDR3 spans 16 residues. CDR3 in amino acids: CASSLKPGSNTGELFF. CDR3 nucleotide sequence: TGTGCCAGCAGCTTGAAGCCGGGATCGAACACCGGGGAGCTGTTTTTT. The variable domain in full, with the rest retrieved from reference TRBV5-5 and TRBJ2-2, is DAGVTQSPTHLIKTRGQQVTLRCSPISGHKSVSWYQQVLGQGPQFIFQYYEKEERGRGNFPDRFSARQFPNYSSELNVNALLLGDSALYLCASSLKPGSNTGELFFGEGSRLTVL.

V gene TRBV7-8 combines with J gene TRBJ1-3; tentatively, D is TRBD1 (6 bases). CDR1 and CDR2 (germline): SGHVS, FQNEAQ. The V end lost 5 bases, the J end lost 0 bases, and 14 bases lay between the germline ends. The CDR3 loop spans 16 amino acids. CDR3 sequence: CASSPGQFISGNTIYF. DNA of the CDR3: TGTGCCAGCAGCCCAGGACAGTTTATCTCTGGAAACACCATATATTTT.

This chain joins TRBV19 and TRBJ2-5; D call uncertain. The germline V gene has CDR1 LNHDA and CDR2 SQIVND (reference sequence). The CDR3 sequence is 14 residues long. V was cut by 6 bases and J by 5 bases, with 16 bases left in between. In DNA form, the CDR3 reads TGTGCCAGTAGACCGGGTTCCCTTGGGGAGACCCAGTACTTC. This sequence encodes CASRPGSLGETQYF.

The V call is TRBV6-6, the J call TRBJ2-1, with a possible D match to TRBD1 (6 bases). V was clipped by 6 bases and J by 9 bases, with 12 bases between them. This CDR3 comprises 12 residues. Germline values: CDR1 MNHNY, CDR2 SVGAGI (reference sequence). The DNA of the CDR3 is TGTGCCAGCAGACCACAGGGAGTTGAGCAGTTCTTC. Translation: CASRPQGVEQFF.

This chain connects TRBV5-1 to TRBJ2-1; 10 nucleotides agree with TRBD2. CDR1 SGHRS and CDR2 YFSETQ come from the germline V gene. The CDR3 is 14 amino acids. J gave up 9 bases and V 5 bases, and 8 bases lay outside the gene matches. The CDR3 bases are TGCGCCAGCAGTCTCAGCGGGGGGGATAGTGAGCAGTTCTTC. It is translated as CASSLSGGDSEQFF.

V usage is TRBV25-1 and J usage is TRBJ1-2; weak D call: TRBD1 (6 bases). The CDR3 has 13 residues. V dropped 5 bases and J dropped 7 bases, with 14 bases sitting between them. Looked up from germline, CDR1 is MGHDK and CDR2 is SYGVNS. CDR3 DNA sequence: TGTGCCAGCAGTCCATGGGGACACTCTGGCTACACCTTC. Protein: CASSPWGHSGYTF.

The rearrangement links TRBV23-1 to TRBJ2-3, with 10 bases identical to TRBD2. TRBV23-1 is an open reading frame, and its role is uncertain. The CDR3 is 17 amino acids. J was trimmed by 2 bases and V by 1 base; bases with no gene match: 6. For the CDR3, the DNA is TGCGCCAGCAGTCAATGGCTAGCGGGGGAGGCCACAGATACGCAGTATTTT. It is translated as CASSQWLAGEATDTQYF.

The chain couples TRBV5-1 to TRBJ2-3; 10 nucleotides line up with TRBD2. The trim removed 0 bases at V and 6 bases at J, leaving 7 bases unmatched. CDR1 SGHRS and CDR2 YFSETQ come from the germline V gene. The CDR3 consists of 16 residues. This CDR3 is CASSLGLGTSDDTQYF. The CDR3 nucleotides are TGCGCCAGCAGCTTGGGGTTGGGGACTAGCGATGATACGCAGTATTTT. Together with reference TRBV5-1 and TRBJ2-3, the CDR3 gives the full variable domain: KAGVTQTPRYLIKTRGQQVTLSCSPISGHRSVSWYQQTPGQGLQFLFEYFSETQRNKGNFPGRFSGRQFSNSRSEMNVSTLELGDSALYLCASSLGLGTSDDTQYFGPGTRLTVL.